These 3 T cell receptor beta chains originate from one sample sequenced in a study of CD8 T cells in Susac syndrome. It was with random hexamers that roughly 0.45 to 1 ug RNA was reverse transcribed. Via MiXCR, TCRdb re-called the immunoSEQ multiplex PCR reads, giving one row per CDR3 protein. The sample includes 200,000 to 250,000 distinct CDR3 sequences, 95% of them seen just once. The sample was CD4+ T cells from PBMCs. The source of these receptors is a human donor with multiple sclerosis.

This clonotype was picked up one time. The chain employs TRBV20-1 and TRBJ1-5; 9 bases are shared with TRBD1. Per the germline V gene, CDR1 is DFQATT and CDR2 is SNEGSKA (reference sequence). This CDR3 has 16 amino acids. V lost 6 bases to trimming and J lost 1 base; unmatched junction nucleotides: 10. Written as DNA, the CDR3 is TGCAGTGCGGCCGGACAGGGGAGGCAAAGCAATCAGCCCCAGCATTTT. Protein sequence: CSAAGQGRQSNQPQHF.

The chain carries TRBV27 and TRBJ2-1; 7 positions match TRBD1. Germline lookup yields CDR1 MNHEY and CDR2 SMNVEV (reference sequence). The CDR3 is 15 residues long. J gave up 2 bases and V 1 base, and 2 bases lay outside the gene matches. CDR3 nucleotide sequence: TGTGCCAGCAGTTTATGGGACAGAACCTACAATGAGCAGTTCTTC. Protein product: CASSLWDRTYNEQFF.

The rearrangement joins TRBV20-1 to TRBJ1-2, with a possible D match to TRBD1 (6 bases). Looked up from germline, CDR1 is DFQATT and CDR2 is SNEGSKA (reference sequence). With 2 bases removed from V and 8 bases from J, the gap between germline ends came to 15 bases. This CDR3 contains 13 residues. CDR3 region: CSARKPQGSGYTF. The CDR3 coding sequence is TGCAGTGCTAGAAAACCTCAGGGGTCCGGCTACACCTTC.